This TCR beta chain was recorded in a study of blood T cell repertoires in COVID-19. Only in-frame clones appear in the TCRdb table, and some are missing; sequencing was by immunoSEQ multiplex PCR. The table lists approximately 150,000 clones, about 82% of them singletons. With V trimmed by 5 bases and J by 3 bases, 5 bases remained unmatched. CDR1 is SEHNR and CDR2 is FQNEAQ in the germline V gene (reference sequence). This CDR3 has 14 amino acids. Donors were grouped by their self-reported clinical history. This clone was seen a handful of times. This TCR came from a woman aged 40 to 50 who had recovered from COVID-19. Sequencing was performed on PBMCs or T cells enriched from blood (not recorded which). The V and J genes are TRBV7-9 and TRBJ2-7, with 9 bases matching TRBD1. In DNA, the CDR3 is TGTGCCAGCAGCGGGGACAGGGCCCTCTACGAGCAGTACTTC. It is translated as CASSGDRALYEQYF.